This T cell receptor (beta chain) was identified in a study of cytomegalovirus exposure and HLA in healthy donors. Turning to the study itself: The 120 or so validation repertoires used a platform that matched the one used for the 550 to 800 first-cohort repertoires, as a later analysis reported.

Overall study results and limits: A few chains linked to CMV were shown in vitro to be specific for CMV antigens.

The table came from immunoSEQ multiplex PCR; TCRdb's copy has only in-frame clones and leaves some out. The sample carries some 50,000 clones, 94% recorded once. It was the roughly 110-subject validation cohort, separate from the roughly 700-subject first cohort, to which the donors belonged. In the case of this clone: The antigen remains unidentified. The limits of the CDR3 on the DNA are not certain, so only TCRdb's listed CDR3 is given.

Germline V CDR1 and CDR2: SGHVS, FQNEAQ. The CDR3 adds up to 22 amino acids, both ends counted. The receptor was isolated from a woman under 30 in good health and CMV-seropositive. The source material was PBMCs. The chain carries TRBV7-8 and TRBJ2-7; the table's D call of TRBD2 was not tested on the DNA. This chain's CDR3 is CASTLGLAGGLTSSTSGRAPVF.